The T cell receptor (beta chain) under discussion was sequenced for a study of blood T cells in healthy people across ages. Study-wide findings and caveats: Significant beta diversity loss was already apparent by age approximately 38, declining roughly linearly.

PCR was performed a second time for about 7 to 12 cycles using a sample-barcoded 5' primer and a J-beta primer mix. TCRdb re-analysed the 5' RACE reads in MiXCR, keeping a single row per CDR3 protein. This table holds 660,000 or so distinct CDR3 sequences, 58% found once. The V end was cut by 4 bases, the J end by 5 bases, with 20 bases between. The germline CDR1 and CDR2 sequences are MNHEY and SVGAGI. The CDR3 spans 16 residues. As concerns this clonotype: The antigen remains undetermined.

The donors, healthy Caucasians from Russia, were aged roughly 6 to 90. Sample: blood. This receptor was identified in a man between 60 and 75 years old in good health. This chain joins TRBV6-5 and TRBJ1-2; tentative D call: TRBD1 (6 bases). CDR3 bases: TGTGCCAGCAGTTCCCAGGGGCCCCCAGCCATTTATGGCTACACCTTC. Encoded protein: CASSSQGPPAIYGYTF.